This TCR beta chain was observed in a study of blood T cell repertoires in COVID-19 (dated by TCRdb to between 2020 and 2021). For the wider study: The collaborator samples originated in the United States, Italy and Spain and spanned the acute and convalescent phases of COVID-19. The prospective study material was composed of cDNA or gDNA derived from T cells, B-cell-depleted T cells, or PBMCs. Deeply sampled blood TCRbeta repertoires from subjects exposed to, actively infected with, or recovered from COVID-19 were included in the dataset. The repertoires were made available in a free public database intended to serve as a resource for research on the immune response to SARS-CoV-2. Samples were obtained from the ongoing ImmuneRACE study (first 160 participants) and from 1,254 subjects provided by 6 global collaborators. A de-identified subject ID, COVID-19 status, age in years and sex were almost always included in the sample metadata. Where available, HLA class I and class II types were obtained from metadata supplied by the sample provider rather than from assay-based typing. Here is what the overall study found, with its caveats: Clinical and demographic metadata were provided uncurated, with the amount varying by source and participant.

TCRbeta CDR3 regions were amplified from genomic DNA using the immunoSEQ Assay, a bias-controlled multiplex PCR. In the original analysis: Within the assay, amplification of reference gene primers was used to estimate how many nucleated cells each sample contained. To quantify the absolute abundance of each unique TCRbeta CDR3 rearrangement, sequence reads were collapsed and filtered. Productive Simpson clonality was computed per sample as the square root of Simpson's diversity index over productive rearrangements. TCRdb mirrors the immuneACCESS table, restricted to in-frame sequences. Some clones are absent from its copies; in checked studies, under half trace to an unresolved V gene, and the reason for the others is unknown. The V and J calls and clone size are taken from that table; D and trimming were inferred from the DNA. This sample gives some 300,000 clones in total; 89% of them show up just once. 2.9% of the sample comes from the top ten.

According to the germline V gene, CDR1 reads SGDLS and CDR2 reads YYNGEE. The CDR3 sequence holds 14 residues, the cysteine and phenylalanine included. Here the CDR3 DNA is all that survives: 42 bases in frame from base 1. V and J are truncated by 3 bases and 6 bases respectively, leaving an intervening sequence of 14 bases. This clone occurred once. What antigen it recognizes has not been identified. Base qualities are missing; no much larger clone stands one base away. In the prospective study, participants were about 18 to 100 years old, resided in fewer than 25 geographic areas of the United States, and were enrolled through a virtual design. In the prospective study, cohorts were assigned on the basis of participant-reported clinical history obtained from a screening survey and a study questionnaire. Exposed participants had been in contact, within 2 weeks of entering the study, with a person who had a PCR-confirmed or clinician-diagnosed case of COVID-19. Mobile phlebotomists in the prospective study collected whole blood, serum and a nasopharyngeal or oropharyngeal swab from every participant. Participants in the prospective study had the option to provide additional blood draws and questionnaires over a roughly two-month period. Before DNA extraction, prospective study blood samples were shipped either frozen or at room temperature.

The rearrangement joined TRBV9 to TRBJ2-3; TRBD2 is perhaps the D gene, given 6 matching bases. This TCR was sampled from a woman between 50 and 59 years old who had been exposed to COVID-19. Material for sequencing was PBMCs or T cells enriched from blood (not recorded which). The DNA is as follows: TGTGCCAGCAGCGGAGAGCTGCTAGCGGATACGCAGTATTTT. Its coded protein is CASSGELLADTQYF.